These 20 T cell receptor beta chains share one sample of origin, sequenced in a study of human T cells and chemical hapten exposure. TCRdb ran MiXCR on the 5' RACE reads and lists one entry per CDR3 protein. The sample carries about 140,000 distinct CDR3 sequences, roughly 4.1% recorded once. It was from unfractionated whole blood that total RNA was extracted. All receptors derive from a female donor in good health.

This clonotype was recorded at least ten times. The chain links TRBV6-5 to TRBJ1-4; a weak D match, TRBD1 (6 bases). This CDR3 is built from 13 residues. V was pared by 5 bases and J by 5 bases, with 9 bases between. Looked up from germline, CDR1 is MNHEY and CDR2 is SVGAGI. CDR3 amino acids: CASSRGVNEKLFF. The CDR3 DNA is TGTGCCAGCAGTAGGGGGGTGAATGAAAAACTGTTTTTT.

This clonotype has ten or more counts. The chain is built from TRBV20-1 and TRBJ2-3, with 10 positions matching TRBD2. From germline, CDR1 is DFQATT and CDR2 SNEGSKA (reference sequence). The V and J ends lost 6 bases and 2 bases, in that order; junction bases with no gene match: 8. This CDR3 region has 15 residues. CDR3 in amino acids: CSARSSGGFTDTQYF. The CDR3 DNA reads TGCAGTGCCAGGAGTAGCGGGGGGTTCACAGATACGCAGTATTTT.

This clonotype has ten or more counts. This chain uses TRBV3-1 with TRBJ2-3, with a weak D call TRBD1 (6 bases). V lost 0 bases and J lost 1, with 11 bases in between. Germline V gene lookup returns CDR1 LGHDT and CDR2 YNNKEL (reference sequence). The CDR3 runs 16 residues. CDR3 residues: CASSQDGGGGTDTQYF. The DNA for the CDR3 is TGTGCCAGCAGCCAAGATGGGGGCGGAGGCACAGATACGCAGTATTTT.

This clonotype was seen more than once but under ten times. V gene TRBV29-1 combines with J gene TRBJ1-3, with D hard to call. Germline CDR1 SQVTM, CDR2 ANQGSEA. The ends were cut back, 6 bases at V and 8 bases at J, with 11 bases in the middle. The CDR3 runs to 11 residues. As DNA, the CDR3 is TGCAGCGTACATTCTGGGGACACCATATATTTT. The encoded protein is CSVHSGDTIYF. The complete variable domain, with remaining parts taken from reference TRBV29-1 and TRBJ1-3, reads SAVISQKPSRDICQRGTSLTIQCQVDSQVTMMFWYRQQPGQSLTLIATANQGSEATYESGFVIDKFPISRPNLTFSTLTVSNMSPEDSSIYLCSVHSGDTIYFGEGSWLTVV.

Ten or more counts support this clonotype. The CDR3, as DNA: TGTGCCAGCAGTTACCAATTGGGAGGGCAGCGGCTCGAAGCTTTCTTT. Its translation is CASSYQLGGQRLEAFF. The chain couples TRBV6-6 to TRBJ1-1; D gene ambiguous. Germline CDR1 reads MNHNY; CDR2 reads SVGAGI (reference sequence). The CDR3 sequence is 16 residues long. V was shortened by 2 bases and J by 8 bases, with 21 bases between the two germline ends.

This clonotype was detected many times. This chain links TRBV2 with TRBJ1-4, with 9 bases that match TRBD1. Trimming cost V 10 bases and J 8 bases; bases outside gene matches: 8. The CDR3 is 13 amino acids. Germline lookup yields CDR1 SNHLY and CDR2 FYNNEI. CDR3: CATRGTGFEKLFF. CDR3 bases: TGTGCCACCAGGGGGACAGGGTTCGAAAAACTGTTTTTT. Based on the CDR3 plus reference TRBV2 and TRBJ1-4, the full variable domain is EPEVTQTPSHQVTQMGQEVILRCVPISNHLYFYWYRQILGQKVEFLVSFYNNEISEKSEIFDDQFSVERPDGSNFTLKIRSTKLEDSAMYFCATRGTGFEKLFFGSGTQLSVL.

This clonotype was recorded at least ten times. The genes are TRBV7-9 and TRBJ2-7; 8 bases are a match to TRBD1. V gave up 5 bases and J gave up 2 bases; unmatched junction bases: 5. Germline CDR1 is SEHNR and CDR2 is FQNEAQ (reference sequence). The CDR3 has 14 residues. CDR3 DNA: TGTGCCAGCAGCACCGGACAGGGACCCTACGAGCAGTACTTC. It codes for CASSTGQGPYEQYF.

This clonotype was seen at least ten times. The genes are TRBV20-1 and TRBJ2-7, with no clear D. Looked up from germline, CDR1 is DFQATT and CDR2 is SNEGSKA (reference sequence). Trimming cost V 5 bases and J 5 bases, with 13 bases left between them. This CDR3 is 12 amino acids long. The CDR3 coding sequence is TGCAGTGCTCCAAAGGAACTGGACGAGCAGTACTTC. It encodes CSAPKELDEQYF.

This clonotype was seen many times. CDR3 loop: CASSKGVGNTGELFF. CDR3 DNA: TGTGCCAGCAGCAAAGGTGTAGGGAACACCGGGGAGCTGTTTTTT. The V call is TRBV11-2, the J call TRBJ2-2; unclear D gene. The CDR3 has 15 residues. V lost 5 bases and J lost 1, with 11 bases in between. Germline V gene lookup returns CDR1 SGHAT and CDR2 FQNNGV.

This clonotype showed up many times. This chain uses TRBV4-2 with TRBJ1-1; D gene uncertain. V was pared by 0 bases and J by 5 bases, with 13 bases between. The CDR3 spans 15 residues. Germline V gene sequence: CDR1 LGHNA, CDR2 YNFKEQ. In DNA, the CDR3 is TGTGCCAGCAGCCAAGATAGGAGATCGGGGACTGAAGCTTTCTTT. Translated, it gives CASSQDRRSGTEAFF.

At least ten counts were recorded for this clonotype. The CDR3: CSASLGEKLFF. The CDR3 DNA reads as TGCAGTGCCTCCCTCGGGGAAAAACTGTTTTTT. This rearrangement joins TRBV20-1 to TRBJ1-4; D unresolved. The CDR3 has 11 amino acids. V dropped 6 bases and J dropped 8 bases, with 10 bases sitting between them. The germline V gene has CDR1 DFQATT and CDR2 SNEGSKA (reference sequence).

This clonotype was observed many times. This sequence joins TRBV27 and TRBJ1-2, with D tentatively TRBD1 (5 bases). Trimming took off 0 bases at V and 8 bases at J, with 16 bases between the two ends. CDR1 and CDR2 (germline): MNHEY, SMNVEV (reference sequence). The CDR3 runs to 15 residues. CDR3 residues: CASSLSGGKGGGYTF. The DNA for the CDR3 is TGTGCCAGCAGTTTATCGGGGGGGAAGGGAGGCGGCTACACCTTC.

This clonotype was picked up many times. The chain recombines TRBV5-8 with TRBJ2-1, with 7 nucleotides matching TRBD2. The junction had 0 bases not matched to a gene; V was cut back by 0 bases and J by 9 bases. There are 12 residues in the CDR3. CDR1 SGHTS and CDR2 YDEGEE come from the germline V gene. Here the CDR3 reads CASSLGGGEQFF. The CDR3 DNA is TGTGCCAGCAGCTTGGGCGGGGGTGAGCAGTTCTTC.

There are many counts of this clonotype. The chain uses TRBV3-1 and TRBJ1-1; D uncertain. CDR1 is LGHDT and CDR2 is YNNKEL in the germline V gene (reference sequence). This CDR3 spans 16 amino acids. Trimming left V 4 bases short and J 1 base short, with 16 bases between. CDR3 region: CASSPTFPPRNTEAFF. The CDR3 bases are TGTGCCAGCAGCCCGACGTTTCCGCCCCGGAACACTGAAGCTTTCTTT.

The sample holds many counts of this clonotype. The chain recombines TRBV29-1 with TRBJ1-5; TRBD1 might be the D (5 bases). The germline V and J ends were trimmed by 2 bases and 8 bases, with 13 bases remaining between them. This CDR3 is built from 13 residues. CDR1 SQVTM and CDR2 ANQGSEA come from the germline V gene. CDR3 loop: CSVEIAGLEPQHF. DNA of the CDR3: TGCAGCGTTGAAATAGCAGGGTTGGAGCCCCAGCATTTT.

This clonotype was recorded at least ten times. CDR3 coding DNA: TGCGCCAGCAGCTTGGTGCCTACGGGGGTCTCTGGAAACACCATATATTTT. Residues: CASSLVPTGVSGNTIYF. The chain joins TRBV5-1 to TRBJ1-3; tentative D call: TRBD1 (5 bases). Between the trimmed V and J ends, which lost 0 bases and 0 bases, there was a span of 13 bases. This CDR3 contains 17 residues. The germline V gene has CDR1 SGHRS and CDR2 YFSETQ.

This clonotype came up many times. V usage is TRBV12-3 or TRBV12-4 and J usage is TRBJ2-1, with 11 bases fitting TRBD1. V dropped 5 bases and J dropped 7; count of bases not matched to a gene: 7. The CDR3 covers 15 residues. The CDR3 spells CASSRTGGLSNEQFF. Written as DNA, the CDR3 is TGTGCCAGCAGTCGGACAGGGGGCTTATCGAATGAGCAGTTCTTC.

CDR3 in DNA: TGTGCCAGCAGGCCGACAGGGCGGACCAATCAGCCCCAGCATTTT. It specifies CASRPTGRTNQPQHF. This chain links TRBV6-6 with TRBJ1-5; 7 positions match TRBD1. The CDR3 covers 15 residues. V dropped 6 bases and J dropped 3; count of bases not matched to a gene: 8. Germline CDR1 reads MNHNY; CDR2 reads SVGAGI (reference sequence).

This clonotype has a count of ten or more. The rearrangement joins TRBV29-1 to TRBJ2-3, with 8 bases identical to TRBD2. The germline V gene encodes CDR1 SQVTM and CDR2 ANQGSEA. The CDR3 runs to 16 residues. Trimming cost V 4 bases and J 1 base; bases outside gene matches: 10. This chain's CDR3 is CSVGGGLSVGTDTQYF. CDR3 nucleotide sequence: TGCAGCGTTGGCGGGGGGCTAAGTGTTGGCACAGATACGCAGTATTTT.

This chain uses TRBV7-2 with TRBJ2-3, with TRBD2 identical over 7 bases. With 5 bases clipped from V and 4 bases from J, the junction kept 15 bases outside the gene matches. Germline V gene data show CDR1 as SGHTA and CDR2 as FQGNSA. The CDR3 covers 17 residues. The CDR3 is CASSDKLASLGPDTQYF. CDR3 sequence (DNA): TGTGCCAGCAGCGACAAACTAGCGAGTCTCGGGCCAGATACGCAGTATTTT.